The rows below give T cell receptor beta chains drawn from one sample of a study of PD-L1 blockade in urothelial cancer. Sequenced by immunoSEQ multiplex PCR; TCRdb stores in-frame clones only, minus some. Found here are tens of thousands of clones, around 81% of them singletons; the top ten hold about 7.4%. The sample here was PBMCs, taken around atezolizumab (anti-PD-L1) treatment. These receptors all come from a man in his forties or fifties with urothelial cancer. CDR3s include the opening cysteine and the closing phenylalanine or tryptophan. The order of the fields is clone size, J gene, V gene, D gene, CDR3 protein, CDR3 DNA. D genes are given only for firm matches. Part of the rows lack a size; the others show once, few, many or a class for expanded clones.

abundance: -; j_gene: TRBJ2-7; v_gene: TRBV12-2; d_gene: -; CDR3aa: CASRLSGKLAGNEQYF; CDR3nt: TGTGCAAGTCGCTTATCAGGTAAGCTAGCGGGAAACGAGCAGTACTTC
abundance: -; j_gene: TRBJ2-5; v_gene: TRBV29-1; d_gene: -; CDR3aa: CSVGDSDQETQYF; CDR3nt: TGCAGCGTTGGTGATAGCGACCAAGAGACCCAGTACTTC
abundance: -; j_gene: TRBJ1-5; v_gene: TRBV15; d_gene: -; CDR3aa: CATSRPGSYNQPQHF; CDR3nt: TGTGCCACCAGCAGGCCAGGGTCGTACAATCAGCCCCAGCATTTT
abundance: -; j_gene: TRBJ1-1; v_gene: TRBV30; d_gene: -; CDR3aa: CAWRDYSTEAFF; CDR3nt: TGTGCCTGGAGAGACTACAGCACTGAAGCTTTCTTT
abundance: few; j_gene: TRBJ1-5; v_gene: TRBV25-1; d_gene: -; CDR3aa: CASSEDSFNQPQHF; CDR3nt: TGTGCCAGCAGTGAAGACAGTTTCAATCAGCCCCAGCATTTT
abundance: -; j_gene: TRBJ2-3; v_gene: TRBV5-5; d_gene: TRBD2; CDR3aa: CASSPGRAGGTDTQYF; CDR3nt: TGTGCCAGCAGCCCGGGGCGAGCGGGGGGGACAGATACGCAGTATTTT
abundance: -; j_gene: TRBJ1-5; v_gene: TRBV27; d_gene: -; CDR3aa: CASTTGGNQPQHF; CDR3nt: TGTGCCAGCACCACGGGGGGTAATCAGCCCCAGCATTTT
abundance: -; j_gene: TRBJ1-1; v_gene: TRBV7-3; d_gene: TRBD1; CDR3aa: CASSQGQWSTSEAFF; CDR3nt: TGTGCCAGCAGTCAGGGACAGTGGAGTACTTCGGAGGCTTTCTTT
abundance: -; j_gene: TRBJ1-1; v_gene: TRBV19; d_gene: TRBD1; CDR3aa: CASSLRQGQTEAFF; CDR3nt: TGTGCCAGTAGTCTTCGACAGGGGCAAACTGAAGCTTTCTTT
abundance: -; j_gene: TRBJ2-7; v_gene: TRBV30; d_gene: TRBD2; CDR3aa: CAWSTRLAGSDYEQYF; CDR3nt: TGTGCCTGGAGTACCCGTTTAGCGGGGTCTGACTACGAGCAGTACTTC
abundance: -; j_gene: TRBJ2-7; v_gene: TRBV30; d_gene: -; CDR3aa: CAWKGRGSYEQYF; CDR3nt: TGTGCCTGGAAAGGCAGGGGAAGCTACGAGCAGTACTTC
abundance: -; j_gene: TRBJ1-1; v_gene: TRBV7-6; d_gene: -; CDR3aa: CASSLSQGGQTNTEAFF; CDR3nt: TGTGCCAGCAGCTTATCCCAGGGTGGGCAGACGAACACTGAAGCTTTCTTT
abundance: -; j_gene: TRBJ2-1; v_gene: TRBV27; d_gene: TRBD2; CDR3aa: CASRGLAGGDNEQFF; CDR3nt: TGTGCCAGCAGAGGACTAGCGGGAGGGGACAATGAGCAGTTCTTC
abundance: -; j_gene: TRBJ2-7; v_gene: TRBV28; d_gene: -; CDR3aa: CASAPVPSYEQYF; CDR3nt: TGTGCCAGCGCTCCGGTCCCTTCCTACGAGCAGTACTTC
abundance: -; j_gene: TRBJ2-1; v_gene: TRBV19; d_gene: -; CDR3aa: CASSIPGLLGEQFF; CDR3nt: TGTGCCAGTAGTATTCCAGGGCTTTTGGGTGAGCAGTTCTTC
abundance: -; j_gene: TRBJ1-6; v_gene: TRBV25-1; d_gene: -; CDR3aa: CASTGGLSALHF; CDR3nt: TGTGCCAGCACCGGAGGCCTCTCAGCCCTCCACTTT
abundance: -; j_gene: TRBJ1-3; v_gene: TRBV18; d_gene: -; CDR3aa: CASSPPVLAGGSGNTIYF; CDR3nt: TGTGCCAGCTCACCACCGGTACTGGCCGGGGGCTCTGGAAACACCATATATTTT
abundance: -; j_gene: TRBJ1-2; v_gene: TRBV28; d_gene: -; CDR3aa: CASSLSSGVAYGYTF; CDR3nt: TGTGCCAGCAGTTTATCCTCGGGGGTGGCCTATGGCTACACCTTC
abundance: -; j_gene: TRBJ2-4; v_gene: TRBV2; d_gene: TRBD1; CDR3aa: CASSETGENIQYF; CDR3nt: TGTGCCAGCAGTGAAACAGGGGAAAACATTCAGTACTTC
abundance: -; j_gene: TRBJ1-1; v_gene: TRBV10-3; d_gene: -; CDR3aa: CAIRYQGNTEAFF; CDR3nt: TGTGCCATCAGGTATCAGGGGAACACTGAAGCTTTCTTT
abundance: -; j_gene: TRBJ2-7; v_gene: TRBV4-1; d_gene: -; CDR3aa: CASSQGKGGAGISYEQYF; CDR3nt: TGCGCCAGCAGCCAAGGTAAAGGGGGCGCGGGGATCTCCTACGAGCAGTACTTC
abundance: -; j_gene: TRBJ1-2; v_gene: TRBV29-1; d_gene: -; CDR3aa: CSVGRRQSGYTF; CDR3nt: TGCAGCGTTGGAAGGAGACAGTCTGGCTACACCTTC
abundance: -; j_gene: TRBJ2-4; v_gene: TRBV28; d_gene: TRBD2; CDR3aa: CASRPGLAGPIQYF; CDR3nt: TGTGCCAGCAGGCCGGGACTAGCGGGTCCAATTCAGTACTTC
abundance: -; j_gene: TRBJ1-1; v_gene: TRBV28; d_gene: TRBD1; CDR3aa: CASSPPTGWQNTEAFF; CDR3nt: TGTGCCAGCAGTCCCCCGACAGGGTGGCAGAACACTGAAGCTTTCTTT
abundance: -; j_gene: TRBJ1-4; v_gene: TRBV28; d_gene: TRBD1; CDR3aa: CASYDRGKEKLFF; CDR3nt: TGTGCCAGCTACGACAGGGGCAAGGAAAAACTGTTTTTT
abundance: few; j_gene: TRBJ1-4; v_gene: TRBV5-5; d_gene: -; CDR3aa: CASSLGSTYEKLFF; CDR3nt: TGTGCCAGCAGCTTGGGTAGTACGTACGAAAAACTGTTTTTT
abundance: once; j_gene: TRBJ1-2; v_gene: TRBV5-4; d_gene: -; CDR3aa: CASSLGGGQRNYGYTF; CDR3nt: TGTGCCAGCAGCTTGGGGGGCGGACAGAGGAACTATGGCTACACCTTC
abundance: -; j_gene: TRBJ2-5; v_gene: TRBV6-4; d_gene: TRBD1; CDR3aa: CASRTGQGTRDQETQYF; CDR3nt: TGTGCCAGCAGGACAGGACAGGGAACTAGGGACCAAGAGACCCAGTACTTC
abundance: -; j_gene: TRBJ2-2; v_gene: TRBV9; d_gene: TRBD2; CDR3aa: CASSVVGLATPGELFF; CDR3nt: TGTGCCAGCAGCGTAGTCGGACTAGCGACCCCCGGGGAGCTGTTTTTT
abundance: -; j_gene: TRBJ1-2; v_gene: TRBV28; d_gene: TRBD1; CDR3aa: CASSLSVVGTVDGYTF; CDR3nt: TGTGCCAGCAGTTTATCGGTCGTGGGGACAGTAGACGGCTACACCTTC
abundance: -; j_gene: TRBJ1-4; v_gene: TRBV6-1; d_gene: TRBD1; CDR3aa: CASRGRQGDEKLFF; CDR3nt: TGTGCCAGCAGGGGCCGACAGGGAGATGAAAAACTGTTTTTT
abundance: -; j_gene: TRBJ2-5; v_gene: TRBV7-3; d_gene: TRBD1; CDR3aa: CASSPQGAGETQYF; CDR3nt: TGTGCCAGCAGCCCTCAGGGGGCGGGGGAGACCCAGTACTTC
abundance: few; j_gene: TRBJ1-1; v_gene: TRBV5-8; d_gene: TRBD1; CDR3aa: CATQPTGQGTHTEAFF; CDR3nt: TGTGCCACCCAACCGACAGGACAGGGAACACACACTGAAGCTTTCTTT
abundance: -; j_gene: TRBJ2-7; v_gene: TRBV2; d_gene: -; CDR3aa: CASSVQGSTYEQYF; CDR3nt: TGTGCCAGCAGTGTACAGGGATCAACCTACGAGCAGTACTTC
abundance: -; j_gene: TRBJ2-1; v_gene: TRBV30; d_gene: -; CDR3aa: CAWSGIPEQEIYNEQFF; CDR3nt: TGTGCCTGGAGTGGCATTCCCGAACAGGAAATATACAATGAGCAGTTCTTC
abundance: -; j_gene: TRBJ2-3; v_gene: TRBV7-2; d_gene: TRBD2; CDR3aa: CASSLTSGSTDTQYF; CDR3nt: TGTGCCAGCAGCTTAACTAGCGGGAGCACAGATACGCAGTATTTT
abundance: -; j_gene: TRBJ1-2; v_gene: TRBV2; d_gene: TRBD1; CDR3aa: CASSQQGNYGYTF; CDR3nt: TGTGCCAGCAGTCAACAGGGGAACTATGGCTACACCTTC